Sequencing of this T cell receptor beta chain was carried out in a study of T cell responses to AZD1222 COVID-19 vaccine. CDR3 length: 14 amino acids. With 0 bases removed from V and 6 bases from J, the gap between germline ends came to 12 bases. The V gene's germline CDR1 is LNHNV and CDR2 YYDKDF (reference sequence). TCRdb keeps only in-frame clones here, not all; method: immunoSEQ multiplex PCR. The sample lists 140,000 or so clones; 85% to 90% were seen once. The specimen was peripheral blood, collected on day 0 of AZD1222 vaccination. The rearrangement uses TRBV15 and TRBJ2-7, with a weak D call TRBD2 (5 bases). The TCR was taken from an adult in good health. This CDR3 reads CATSREWDAGEQYF. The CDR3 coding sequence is TGTGCCACCAGCAGAGAGTGGGATGCGGGCGAGCAGTACTTC.